Given below is one T cell receptor (beta chain) in context. No antigen is known for it. This sample was included in a study of post-analysis software for immune sequencing data. About the study: Patients had relapsing-remitting, secondary progressive or progressive-relapsing multiple sclerosis; some lacked subtype. General study results and limits: Same-batch samples co-clustered strongly by F measure. Normalized Chao1 diversity was significantly reduced in patients versus controls. Patients carried a handful of TRBV segments more frequently than controls did, and TRBV5-6, TRBV5-1 and TRBV20-1 were among them.

The CDR3 has 14 amino acids. V lost 3 bases to trimming and J lost 9 bases, with 15 bases between them. The authors incorporated unique molecular identifiers into the TCR beta cDNA libraries. Each CDR3 protein gets one entry after TCRdb re-called the PCR reads with MiXCR. The sample lists a few hundred thousand distinct CDR3 sequences, approximately 39% occurring once. The source material was blood. This sequence joins TRBV12-3 or TRBV12-4 and TRBJ1-5; unclear D gene. The TCR sequence derives from a girl aged 2 to 9 with multiple sclerosis. The CDR3 protein is CASSFVGSQRPQHF. CDR3 in DNA: TGTGCCAGCAGTTTTGTCGGCAGTCAGCGGCCCCAGCATTTT.